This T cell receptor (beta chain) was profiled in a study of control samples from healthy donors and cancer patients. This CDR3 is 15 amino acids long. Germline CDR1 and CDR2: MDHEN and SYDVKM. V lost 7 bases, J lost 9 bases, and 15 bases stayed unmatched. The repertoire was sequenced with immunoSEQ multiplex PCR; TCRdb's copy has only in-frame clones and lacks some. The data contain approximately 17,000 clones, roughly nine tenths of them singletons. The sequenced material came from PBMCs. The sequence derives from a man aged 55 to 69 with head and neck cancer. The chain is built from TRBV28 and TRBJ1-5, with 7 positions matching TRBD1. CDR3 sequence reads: CASKQPGQSIRPQHF. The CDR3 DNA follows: TGTGCCAGCAAACAACCGGGACAGTCCATCAGGCCCCAGCATTTT.